These T cell receptor beta chains were read from a single sample in a study of T cells in tumors after PD-1 blockade. Measured with immunoSEQ multiplex PCR; TCRdb has only the in-frame clones, and not every one. The sample records fewer than 15,000 clones, approximately 63% being singletons. Sample: tumor tissue, taken before anti-PD-1 treatment. The origin of the receptors is a human donor with basal cell carcinoma. Each CDR3 is given without its conserved first and last residue. The order of the fields is D gene, J gene, V gene, clone size, CDR3 protein. A D gene is named only where the DNA matches it firmly. Size tells how often a clone was seen (once, few, many) or the class of an expanded clone, and some rows leave it out.

D gene: TRBD1
J gene: TRBJ1-3
V gene: TRBV7-2
clone size: -
CDR3 protein: ASSLVGQGSGNTIY

D gene: -
J gene: TRBJ1-3
V gene: TRBV6-2/TRBV6-3
clone size: hyperexpanded
CDR3 protein: ASSSAEGISGNTIY

D gene: -
J gene: TRBJ1-5
V gene: TRBV6-5
clone size: -
CDR3 protein: ASSYSGRVNQPQH

D gene: -
J gene: TRBJ2-1
V gene: TRBV4-1
clone size: -
CDR3 protein: ASSQDRSREQF

D gene: -
J gene: TRBJ1-3
V gene: TRBV5-1
clone size: -
CDR3 protein: ASSLGVSGNTIY

D gene: -
J gene: TRBJ1-2
V gene: TRBV7-9
clone size: -
CDR3 protein: ASSSGTAGANYGYT

D gene: -
J gene: TRBJ2-7
V gene: TRBV7-8
clone size: -
CDR3 protein: ASSLTDAYEQY

D gene: -
J gene: TRBJ2-6
V gene: TRBV5-1
clone size: few
CDR3 protein: ASSLGAGGGNVLT

D gene: TRBD2
J gene: TRBJ2-1
V gene: TRBV5-6
clone size: -
CDR3 protein: ASSLVTSGMSSYNEQF

D gene: TRBD1
J gene: TRBJ1-1
V gene: TRBV7-8
clone size: -
CDR3 protein: ASSPPTGLTEAF

D gene: TRBD2
J gene: TRBJ2-1
V gene: TRBV7-3
clone size: -
CDR3 protein: ASSPLAGATSEQF

D gene: TRBD2
J gene: TRBJ2-5
V gene: TRBV6-1
clone size: -
CDR3 protein: ASSEKLGLAGGETQY

D gene: -
J gene: TRBJ2-7
V gene: TRBV3-1/TRBV3-2
clone size: -
CDR3 protein: ASSLRYGTLRFDEQY

D gene: -
J gene: TRBJ2-1
V gene: TRBV7-9
clone size: medium-sized
CDR3 protein: ASSLEGVGEQF

D gene: -
J gene: TRBJ1-2
V gene: TRBV2
clone size: few
CDR3 protein: ARRTGSTYGYT

D gene: -
J gene: TRBJ1-5
V gene: TRBV28
clone size: medium-sized
CDR3 protein: ASSSSQRYSNQPQH

D gene: TRBD1
J gene: TRBJ1-3
V gene: TRBV4-2
clone size: few
CDR3 protein: ASSHSPGQGRSGNTIY

D gene: -
J gene: TRBJ1-2
V gene: TRBV4-1
clone size: -
CDR3 protein: ASSQTGDINYGYT

D gene: -
J gene: TRBJ2-1
V gene: TRBV2
clone size: -
CDR3 protein: ASKPSGLSYNEQF

D gene: TRBD2
J gene: TRBJ2-7
V gene: TRBV7-2
clone size: -
CDR3 protein: ASSLSSGGEYEQY

D gene: TRBD1
J gene: TRBJ2-3
V gene: TRBV7-2
clone size: -
CDR3 protein: ASSPGQGGDTQY

D gene: -
J gene: TRBJ2-7
V gene: TRBV2
clone size: -
CDR3 protein: ASTETPYEQY

D gene: TRBD2
J gene: TRBJ2-7
V gene: TRBV7-6
clone size: -
CDR3 protein: ASSAAGLAIYEQY

D gene: -
J gene: TRBJ2-1
V gene: TRBV6-6
clone size: -
CDR3 protein: ASSRGTVNEQF

D gene: -
J gene: TRBJ1-5
V gene: TRBV6-5
clone size: -
CDR3 protein: ASSPRDGGQPQH

D gene: -
J gene: TRBJ2-5
V gene: TRBV18
clone size: -
CDR3 protein: ASSPAWGPQETQY

D gene: TRBD1
J gene: TRBJ2-1
V gene: TRBV7-2
clone size: -
CDR3 protein: ASSPLTGAEQF

D gene: -
J gene: TRBJ2-2
V gene: TRBV19
clone size: once
CDR3 protein: ASSIGRGTGELF

D gene: TRBD2
J gene: TRBJ2-7
V gene: TRBV19
clone size: few
CDR3 protein: ASDPGGSLDEQY

D gene: -
J gene: TRBJ1-6
V gene: TRBV5-1
clone size: -
CDR3 protein: ASSLGDLRDGADSPLH

D gene: TRBD1
J gene: TRBJ2-7
V gene: TRBV5-1
clone size: -
CDR3 protein: ASSLGQGVREQY

D gene: TRBD2
J gene: TRBJ2-7
V gene: TRBV7-8
clone size: -
CDR3 protein: ASSGPGLAGDYEQY

D gene: TRBD1
J gene: TRBJ1-2
V gene: TRBV24-1
clone size: -
CDR3 protein: ATSGADRAYGYT

D gene: -
J gene: TRBJ2-1
V gene: TRBV6-2/TRBV6-3
clone size: few
CDR3 protein: ASSYSPTWGIYNEQF

D gene: -
J gene: TRBJ2-5
V gene: TRBV5-4
clone size: -
CDR3 protein: ASSVGGGETQY

D gene: TRBD1
J gene: TRBJ1-2
V gene: TRBV11-3
clone size: -
CDR3 protein: ASSLGTVGYT

D gene: -
J gene: TRBJ2-3
V gene: TRBV25-1
clone size: large
CDR3 protein: ASSFGDTQY

D gene: -
J gene: TRBJ2-3
V gene: TRBV6-2/TRBV6-3
clone size: -
CDR3 protein: ASTPRRGGDTQY

D gene: -
J gene: TRBJ2-2
V gene: TRBV5-4
clone size: -
CDR3 protein: ASSLQRANTGELF